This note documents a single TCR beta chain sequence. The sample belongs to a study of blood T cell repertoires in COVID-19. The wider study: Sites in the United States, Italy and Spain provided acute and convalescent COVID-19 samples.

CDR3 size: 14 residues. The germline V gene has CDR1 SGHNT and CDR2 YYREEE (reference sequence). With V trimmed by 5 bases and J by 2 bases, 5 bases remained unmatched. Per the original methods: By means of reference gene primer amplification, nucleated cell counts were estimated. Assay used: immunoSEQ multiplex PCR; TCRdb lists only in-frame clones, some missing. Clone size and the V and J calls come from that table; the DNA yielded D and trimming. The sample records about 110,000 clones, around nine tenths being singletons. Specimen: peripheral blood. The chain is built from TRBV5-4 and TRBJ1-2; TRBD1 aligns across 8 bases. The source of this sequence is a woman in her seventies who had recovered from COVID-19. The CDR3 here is CASSQDRVNYGYTF. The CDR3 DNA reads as TGTGCCAGCAGTCAGGACAGGGTCAACTATGGCTACACCTTC.